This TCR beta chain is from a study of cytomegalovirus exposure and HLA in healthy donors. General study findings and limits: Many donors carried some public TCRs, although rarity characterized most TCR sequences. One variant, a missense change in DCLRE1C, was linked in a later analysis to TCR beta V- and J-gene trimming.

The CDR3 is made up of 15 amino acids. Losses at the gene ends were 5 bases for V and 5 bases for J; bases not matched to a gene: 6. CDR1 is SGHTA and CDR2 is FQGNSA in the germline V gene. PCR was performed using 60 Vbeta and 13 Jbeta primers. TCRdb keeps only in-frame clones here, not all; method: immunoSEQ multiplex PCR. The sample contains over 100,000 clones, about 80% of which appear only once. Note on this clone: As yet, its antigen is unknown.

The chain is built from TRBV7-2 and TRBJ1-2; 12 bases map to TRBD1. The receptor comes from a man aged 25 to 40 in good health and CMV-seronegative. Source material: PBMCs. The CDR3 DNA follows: TGTGCCAGCAGCCCGGGACAGGGGGCTGAATATGGCTACACCTTC. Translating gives CASSPGQGAEYGYTF.